This T cell receptor beta chain comes out of a study of blood T cell repertoires in COVID-19 (TCRdb year 2020). Turning to the overall study: Collaborator samples came from the United States, Italy and Spain and covered acute and convalescent phases of COVID-19. The material from the prospective study consisted of cDNA or gDNA derived from T cells, B-cell-depleted T cells, or PBMCs. Subjects who had been exposed to COVID-19, were actively infected with it, or had recovered from it provided the deeply sampled blood TCRbeta repertoires that made up the dataset. The repertoires were made available in a free public database intended to serve as a resource for research on the immune response to SARS-CoV-2. The samples were drawn from the first 160 participants of the ongoing ImmuneRACE study and from over 950 subjects provided by 6 global collaborators. Nearly every sample came with metadata listing a de-identified subject ID, COVID-19 status, age in years and sex. HLA class I and class II types, where available, came from metadata supplied by the sample provider rather than from assay-based typing.

The immunoSEQ Assay, a bias-controlled multiplex PCR, was used to amplify TCRbeta CDR3 regions from genomic DNA. As for the authors' bioinformatics: The number of nucleated cells in each sample was estimated by amplification of reference gene primers within the assay. To quantify the absolute abundance of each unique TCRbeta CDR3 rearrangement, sequence reads were collapsed and filtered. For each sample, productive Simpson clonality was calculated as the square root of Simpson's diversity index across productive rearrangements. TCRdb holds this immuneACCESS table with in-frame rearrangements only. Some clones are missing; in checked studies, unresolved V genes explain under half, and the rest has no known cause. V and J calls and clone size follow that table, whereas D and trimming were derived from the DNA. This sample holds 150,000 or so clones; over 65% were observed only once. The ten largest make up roughly 1.7% of the sample.

As concerns this clone: This receptor's antigen is unknown. Per-base qualities were not stored, and no clone one base away is much larger.

Here is what the overall study found, with its caveats: Clinical and demographic metadata were provided uncurated, with the amount varying by source and participant.

Whole blood was collected in K2EDTA tubes by collaborating institutions according to the institutions' own protocols. Collaborator samples were shipped for TCRbeta analysis as frozen whole blood, isolated PBMCs, or DNA extracted from either sample type. Sequenced sample: peripheral blood. The source is a man of 80 years or more with acute or convalescent COVID-19.

DNA sequence: TGTGCCAGCTCACTGGGGACAGGGGTGCCCAAAAACATTCAGTACTTC. Its protein product is CASSLGTGVPKNIQYF. This chain is built from TRBV18 and TRBJ2-4; TRBD1 fits 10 bases in the junction. The germline V gene specifies KGHSH as CDR1 and LQKENI as CDR2. The CDR3, cysteine through phenylalanine, is 16 amino acids long. The sequence is cut down to CDR3 DNA, 48 bases in frame from base 1. V loses 4 bases at its end and J loses 2 bases; junction bases beyond the gene matches: 5.